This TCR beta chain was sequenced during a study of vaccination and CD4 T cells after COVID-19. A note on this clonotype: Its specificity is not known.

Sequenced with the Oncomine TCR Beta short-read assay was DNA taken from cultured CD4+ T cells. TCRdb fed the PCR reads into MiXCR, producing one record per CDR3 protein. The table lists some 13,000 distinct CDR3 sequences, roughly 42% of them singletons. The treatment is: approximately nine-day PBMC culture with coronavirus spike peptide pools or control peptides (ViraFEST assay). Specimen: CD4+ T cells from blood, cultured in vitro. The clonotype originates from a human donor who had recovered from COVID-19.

CDR3 sequence: CASSLDQGRAGELFF. The CDR3 region has the DNA TGCGCCAGCAGCCTCGACCAGGGGCGGGCCGGGGAGCTGTTTTTT. The V gene is TRBV4-3, the J gene TRBJ2-2; a weak D match, TRBD1 (6 bases). Germline CDR1 LGHNA, CDR2 YSLEER. The germline V and J ends were trimmed by 4 bases and 6 bases, with 15 bases remaining between them. This CDR3 has 15 amino acids.